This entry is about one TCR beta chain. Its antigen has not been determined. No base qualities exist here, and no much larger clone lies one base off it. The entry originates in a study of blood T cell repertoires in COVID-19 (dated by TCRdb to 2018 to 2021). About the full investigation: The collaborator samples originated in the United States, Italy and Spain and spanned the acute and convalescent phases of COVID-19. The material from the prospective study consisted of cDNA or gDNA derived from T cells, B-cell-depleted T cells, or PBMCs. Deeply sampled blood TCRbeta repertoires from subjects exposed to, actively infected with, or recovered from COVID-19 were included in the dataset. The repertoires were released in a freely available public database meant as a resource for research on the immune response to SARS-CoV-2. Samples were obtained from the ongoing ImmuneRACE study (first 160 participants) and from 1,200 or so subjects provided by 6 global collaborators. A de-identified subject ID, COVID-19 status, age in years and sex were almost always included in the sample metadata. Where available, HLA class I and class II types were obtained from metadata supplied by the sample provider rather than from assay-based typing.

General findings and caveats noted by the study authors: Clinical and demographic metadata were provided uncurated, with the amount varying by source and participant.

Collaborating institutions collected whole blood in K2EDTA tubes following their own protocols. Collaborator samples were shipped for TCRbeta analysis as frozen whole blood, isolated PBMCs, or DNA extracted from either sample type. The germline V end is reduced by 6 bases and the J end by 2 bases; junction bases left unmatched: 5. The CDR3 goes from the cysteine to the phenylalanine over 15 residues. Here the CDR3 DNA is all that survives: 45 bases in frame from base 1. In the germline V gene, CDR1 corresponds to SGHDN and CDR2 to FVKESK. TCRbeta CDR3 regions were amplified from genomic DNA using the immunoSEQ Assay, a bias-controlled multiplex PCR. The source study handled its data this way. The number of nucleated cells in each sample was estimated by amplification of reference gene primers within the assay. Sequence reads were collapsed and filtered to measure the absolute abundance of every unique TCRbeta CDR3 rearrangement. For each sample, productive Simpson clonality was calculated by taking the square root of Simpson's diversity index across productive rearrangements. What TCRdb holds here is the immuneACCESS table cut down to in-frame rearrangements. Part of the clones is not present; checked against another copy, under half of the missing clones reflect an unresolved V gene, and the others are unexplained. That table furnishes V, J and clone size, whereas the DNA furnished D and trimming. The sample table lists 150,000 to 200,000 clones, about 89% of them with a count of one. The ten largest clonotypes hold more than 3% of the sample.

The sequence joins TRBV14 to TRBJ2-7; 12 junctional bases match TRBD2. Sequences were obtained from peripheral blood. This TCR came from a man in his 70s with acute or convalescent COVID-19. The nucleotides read TGTGCCAGCAGAGCGACTAGCGGGGGCCCCTACGAGCAGTACTTC. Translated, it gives CASRATSGGPYEQYF.